This TCR beta chain came from a study of radiation and T cells in renal cell carcinoma. This clone occurred a few times. Its antigen is as yet unknown. The V gene's germline CDR1 is MGHRA and CDR2 YSYEKL. The CDR3 covers 14 residues. J gave up 6 bases and V 0 bases, and 2 bases lay outside the gene matches. The method was immunoSEQ multiplex PCR; TCRdb's version includes in-frame clones alone and lacks a portion of them. Of around 160,000 clones listed, 88% are singletons. Whole-study results and caveats: From baseline, blood top tumor clonotypes peaked at 2 weeks post-radiation. Baseline intratumoral clonotype presence is unknown without pretreatment biopsies.

Sample time point: baseline pretreatment blood. The treatment is: 15 Gy SBRT to primary tumor, nephrectomy 4 weeks later. Radiation-treated patients gave blood at baseline, week 2 and week 4. Clear cell pathology was present in this patient's renal cell carcinoma. V and J are TRBV4-1 and TRBJ1-5; 7 nucleotides align to TRBD1. The sample was blood, taken from a patient whose treatment included radiotherapy and nephrectomy. The TCR originated in a woman in her seventies with renal cell carcinoma. Written as DNA, the CDR3 is TGCGCCAGCAGCCAAGAGGACAGGTCTCAGCCCCAGCATTTT. Protein product: CASSQEDRSQPQHF.